This record looks at one T cell receptor (beta chain) sequence and its context. Its antigen remains unidentified. Germline CDR1 is SGHAT and CDR2 is FQNNGV. The CDR3 runs 15 residues. V lost 4 bases, J lost 0 bases, and 13 bases lay in between. Unique molecular identifiers had been added to the TCR beta cDNA libraries. TCRdb analysed the PCR reads with MiXCR anew, one entry per CDR3 protein. The sample has about 400,000 distinct CDR3 sequences, about a third seen once. This specimen belongs to a study of post-analysis software for immune sequencing data. The study, taken as a whole, reports: Samples from a shared batch, those prepared together, strongly co-clustered by F measure. Normalized Chao1 diversity was significantly reduced in patients versus controls. TRBV5-6, TRBV5-1 and TRBV20-1 were among four or five TRBV segments more frequent in patients than controls.

The chain combines TRBV11-2 with TRBJ2-7; D call uncertain. The sequencing input was blood. This clonotype was obtained from a girl aged 10-17 years with multiple sclerosis. The CDR3 spells CASSSPRRPSYEQYF. The DNA of the CDR3 is TGTGCCAGCAGCTCCCCCAGGCGCCCCTCCTACGAGCAGTACTTC.